The 26 T cell receptor beta chains below were found in one sample sequenced in a study of cytomegalovirus exposure and HLA in healthy donors. With 60 Vbeta and 13 Jbeta primers, the PCR was carried out. Produced via immunoSEQ multiplex PCR; TCRdb's table is partial and in-frame only. The sample lists about 200,000 clones; around four fifths were seen once. The sample consisted of PBMCs. All receptors derive from a man in his forties or fifties in good health and CMV-seronegative.

CDR3 in DNA: TGTGCCAGCAGCCCGGACAGGACGATATACGAGCAGTACTTC. Its translation: CASSPDRTIYEQYF. The genes are TRBV7-9 and TRBJ2-7; 7 bases agree with TRBD1. J lost 4 bases, V lost 5 bases, and 8 bases had no gene match. There are 14 residues in the CDR3. In germline, CDR1 is SEHNR, CDR2 FQNEAQ (reference sequence).

Comment on this clone: One end of the junction fails to match germline, which may point to a read error. The chain combines TRBV7-9 with TRBJ1-1; D might be TRBD1 (6 bases). The CDR3 spans 16 residues. The germline V gene encodes CDR1 SEHNR and CDR2 FQNEAQ (reference sequence). The CDR3 protein is CSSSPVPGQPNTEAFF. CDR3 sequence (DNA): TGTTCCAGCAGCCCAGTTCCGGGACAACCGAACACTGAAGCTTTCTTT. The variable domain in full, with the rest retrieved from reference TRBV7-9 and TRBJ1-1, is DTGVSQNPRHKITKRGQNVTFRCDPISEHNRLYWYRQTLGQGPEFLTYFQNEAQLEKSRLLSDRFSAERPKGSFSTLEIQRTEQGDSAMYLCSSSPVPGQPNTEAFFGQGTRLTVV.

Only a few counts were recorded for this clone. J is TRBJ2-7 and V is TRBV10-2; TRBD1 might be the D (6 bases). The CDR3 is 18 residues long. CDR1 is WSHSY, CDR2 SAAADI, per germline. V gave up 4 bases and J gave up 3 bases, with 25 bases separating them. The CDR3 reads CASSGTGTSTERIYEQYF. CDR3 bases: TGCGCCAGCAGTGGTACCGGGACATCCACAGAACGGATCTACGAGCAGTACTTC.

The chain employs TRBV6-1 and TRBJ2-7; the D gene is possibly TRBD1 (5 bases). Trimming left V 2 bases short and J 4 bases short, with 12 bases between. This CDR3 has 14 amino acids. Per germline, CDR1 MNHNS and CDR2 SASEGT. CDR3 DNA: TGTGCCAGCAGTGAATCGATGGGGCAGTACGAGCAGTACTTC. Its translation is CASSESMGQYEQYF.

The chain joins TRBV9 to TRBJ2-1; TRBD2 matches at 8 bases. V trimming: 0 bases; J trimming: 5 bases; junction bases outside the gene matches: 4. The CDR3 consists of 15 residues. The germline V gene encodes CDR1 SGDLS and CDR2 YYNGEE. The DNA for the CDR3 is TGTGCCAGCAGCGTAGGGCTAGCGGGCAACAATGAGCAGTTCTTC. Translation: CASSVGLAGNNEQFF.

This clone appeared a single time. This chain links TRBV7-7 with TRBJ2-5; TRBD1 agrees at 8 bases. The junction had 7 bases not matched to a gene; V was cut back by 5 bases and J by 5 bases. Germline loops: CDR1 SSHAT, CDR2 FNYEAQ (reference sequence). The CDR3 totals 14 residues. The CDR3 nucleotides are TGTGCCAGCAGCCAGACAGGGGCCGGGGAGACCCAGTACTTC. This sequence encodes CASSQTGAGETQYF.

This chain links TRBV28 with TRBJ2-3; weak D call: TRBD2 (5 bases). The V and J ends lost 9 bases and 2 bases respectively, with 12 bases between them. Germline V lookup: CDR1 MDHEN, CDR2 SYDVKM. The CDR3 covers 13 residues. CDR3 in amino acids: CASGADLTDTQYF. The CDR3 DNA follows: TGTGCCAGTGGAGCGGACCTCACAGATACGCAGTATTTT.

The rearrangement joins TRBV18 to TRBJ2-3; TRBD1 matches at 10 bases. The CDR3 totals 14 residues. Germline assignment: CDR1 KGHSH and CDR2 LQKENI. J gave up 3 bases and V 5 bases, and 2 bases lay outside the gene matches. DNA of the CDR3: TGTGCCAGCTCAGTGGACAGGGGGACAGATACGCAGTATTTT. Protein: CASSVDRGTDTQYF.

The gene calls are TRBV9 and TRBJ2-1; D might be TRBD2 (5 bases). V was cut by 6 bases and J by 5 bases, with 12 bases left in between. The germline gives CDR1 SGDLS, CDR2 YYNGEE. The CDR3 sequence is 13 residues long. CDR3 residues: CASTRTRDNEQFF. CDR3 bases: TGTGCCAGCACCCGGACTCGAGACAATGAGCAGTTCTTC.

V is TRBV2 and J is TRBJ2-1, with 7 bases fitting TRBD2. V was clipped by 6 bases and J by 10 bases; unmatched bases: 6. The CDR3 is 12 amino acids. Germline loops: CDR1 SNHLY, CDR2 FYNNEI. This CDR3 is CASRWEGPEQFF. The CDR3 nucleotides are TGTGCCAGCAGATGGGAGGGCCCGGAGCAGTTCTTC.

This chain links TRBV5-1 with TRBJ2-7; TRBD1 matches 7 bases. The ends lost 4 bases at V and 6 bases at J; junction bases unmatched: 4. Germline-derived CDR1 and CDR2 are SGHRS and YFSETQ. This CDR3 comprises 12 residues. CDR3 in amino acids: CASSPQGVEQYF. The CDR3 nucleotides are TGCGCCAGCAGCCCGCAGGGGGTCGAGCAGTACTTC.

The chain is built from TRBV5-5 and TRBJ1-1; the D gene is possibly TRBD1 (5 bases). V was shortened by 4 bases and J by 4 bases, with 20 bases between the two germline ends. Germline CDR1 reads SGHKS; CDR2 reads YYEKEE (reference sequence). The CDR3 extends over 16 amino acids. The chain's CDR3 is CASSHRQFNGATEAFF. The DNA of the CDR3 is TGTGCCAGCAGCCATCGACAGTTTAATGGCGCCACTGAAGCTTTCTTT.

This sequence joins TRBV7-6 and TRBJ2-3, with D perhaps matching TRBD1 (6 bases). Trimming took 5 bases from V and 4 from J, leaving 13 bases between them. Germline CDR1 SGHVS, CDR2 FNYEAQ. This CDR3 spans 14 amino acids. CDR3 sequence: CASSPQQGPDTQYF. The CDR3 DNA reads as TGTGCCAGCAGCCCCCAACAGGGTCCAGATACGCAGTATTTT.

The rearrangement links TRBV9 to TRBJ1-5; a weak D match, TRBD1 (6 bases). The germline V gene encodes CDR1 SGDLS and CDR2 YYNGEE. Between the trimmed V and J ends, which lost 3 bases and 1 base, there was a span of 11 bases. The CDR3 runs to 15 residues. The CDR3 sequence: CASSGTAMSNQPQHF. DNA of the CDR3: TGTGCCAGCAGCGGGACAGCGATGAGCAATCAGCCCCAGCATTTT.

The CDR3 DNA sequence: TGTGCCAGCAGCTTAGGGGTAGCCGATGAGCAGTTCTTC. It yields the protein CASSLGVADEQFF. The J gene is TRBJ2-1, the V gene TRBV7-9; D not certain. This CDR3 comprises 13 residues. Trimming pared 1 base from V and 8 bases from J, leaving 9 bases between. Germline CDR1 is SEHNR and CDR2 is FQNEAQ (reference sequence).

A few counts support this clone. The chain couples TRBV11-2 to TRBJ2-1; 11 positions agree with TRBD2. This CDR3 is built from 17 residues. The germline gives CDR1 SGHAT, CDR2 FQNNGV. J lost 7 bases, V lost 2 bases, and 10 bases had no gene match. The CDR3 DNA is TGTGCCAGCAGCTTATTCTCACCTAGCGGGAGGAGGAATGAGCAGTTCTTC. It specifies CASSLFSPSGRRNEQFF. The complete variable domain, with remaining parts taken from reference TRBV11-2 and TRBJ2-1, reads EAGVAQSPRYKIIEKRQSVAFWCNPISGHATLYWYQQILGQGPKLLIQFQNNGVVDDSQLPKDRFSAERLKGVDSTLKIQPAKLEDSAVYLCASSLFSPSGRRNEQFFGPGTRLTVL.

Written as DNA, the CDR3 is TGTGCCAGCAGCTTTACGGGTTCCTACGAGCAGTACTTC. It yields the protein CASSFTGSYEQYF. This sequence joins TRBV7-6 and TRBJ2-7; D uncertain. CDR1 SGHVS and CDR2 FNYEAQ come from the germline V gene. The CDR3 loop spans 13 amino acids. The ends were cut back, 3 bases at V and 1 base at J, with 7 bases in the middle.

V usage is TRBV2 and J usage is TRBJ2-7; D unresolved. This CDR3 comprises 12 residues. V was pared by 8 bases and J by 0 bases, with 8 bases between. The V gene's germline CDR1 is SNHLY and CDR2 FYNNEI. CDR3 amino acids: CASEVSSYEQYF. CDR3 sequence (DNA): TGTGCCAGCGAAGTCAGCTCCTACGAGCAGTACTTC.

The genes are TRBV11-2 and TRBJ1-1; D is possibly TRBD1 (5 bases). Germline CDR1 reads SGHAT; CDR2 reads FQNNGV. The CDR3 has 15 residues. V lost 3 bases to trimming and J lost 1 base, with 12 bases between them. This chain's CDR3 is CASSFVFGGNTEAFF. Here the CDR3 DNA reads TGTGCCAGCAGCTTTGTTTTCGGGGGGAACACTGAAGCTTTCTTT.

This chain joins TRBV10-1 and TRBJ1-1; D possibly corresponds to TRBD1 (6 bases). V was pared by 4 bases and J by 0 bases, with 21 bases between. The CDR3 is 18 amino acids. The germline V gene has CDR1 WNHNN and CDR2 SYGVQD (reference sequence). The DNA for the CDR3 is TGCGCCAGCAGTGGTGTCTTACAGGGAGAAATCATGAACACTGAAGCTTTCTTT. Its translation: CASSGVLQGEIMNTEAFF.

Notes on this clone: Different DNA sequences within this sample yield the same CDR3. The J gene is TRBJ1-5, the V gene TRBV6-5, with TRBD1 matching over 9 bases. The V segment lost 6 bases and the J segment 5 bases; nucleotides outside the gene matches: 5. Per germline, CDR1 MNHEY and CDR2 SVGAGI. The CDR3 loop spans 14 amino acids. The CDR3 bases are TGTGCCAGCAGCCTTGGACAGGGGCATCAGCCCCAGCATTTT. This encodes CASSLGQGHQPQHF.

This CDR3 is CASSSERFYNEQFF. Here the CDR3 DNA reads TGTGCCAGCAGTTCCGAGCGCTTCTACAATGAGCAGTTCTTC. This chain joins TRBV25-1 and TRBJ2-1, with D hard to call. The CDR3 covers 14 residues. CDR1 and CDR2 from the germline V gene are MGHDK and SYGVNS. The germline V and J ends were trimmed by 5 bases and 3 bases, with 11 bases remaining between them. The complete variable domain, with remaining parts taken from reference TRBV25-1 and TRBJ2-1, reads EADIYQTPRYLVIGTGKKITLECSQTMGHDKMYWYQQDPGMELHLIHYSYGVNSTEKGDLSSESTVSRIRTEHFPLTLESARPSHTSQYLCASSSERFYNEQFFGPGTRLTVL.

The chain joins TRBV30 to TRBJ1-3; D not resolved. Germline V CDR1 and CDR2: GTSNPN, SVGIG (reference sequence). This CDR3 contains 11 residues. The V gene lost 2 bases and the J gene lost 4 bases, with 3 bases spanning the gap. The CDR3 coding sequence is TGTGCCTGGAGTCCGGGAAACACCATATATTTT. Its protein is CAWSPGNTIYF.

The chain couples TRBV11-2 to TRBJ2-5; 10 bases fit TRBD2. The ends lost 0 bases at V and 1 base at J; junction bases unmatched: 8. The length of the CDR3 is 18 residues. CDR1 is SGHAT and CDR2 is FQNNGV in the germline V gene. CDR3 sequence: CASSLDRIASGGQETQYF. As DNA, the CDR3 is TGTGCCAGCAGCTTAGATCGCATTGCTAGCGGGGGCCAAGAGACCCAGTACTTC.

V gene TRBV2 combines with J gene TRBJ1-6; D not resolved. The CDR3 spans 15 residues. The V gene lost 1 base and the J gene lost 9 bases, with 13 bases spanning the gap. The germline CDR1 and CDR2 sequences are SNHLY and FYNNEI. The CDR3 DNA sequence: TGTGCCAGCAGTGAAGACGGACTACCGGTTTCACCCCTCCACTTT. It is translated as CASSEDGLPVSPLHF.

This chain connects TRBV27 to TRBJ1-2; D is perhaps TRBD1 (6 bases). Per germline, CDR1 MNHEY and CDR2 SMNVEV (reference sequence). V lost 4 bases to trimming and J lost 3 bases, with 15 bases between them. The length of the CDR3 is 15 residues. The CDR3 spells CASSSTGRGHYGYTF. For the CDR3, the DNA is TGTGCCAGCAGTTCCACAGGGAGGGGACACTATGGCTACACCTTC.